This T cell receptor (beta chain) appears in the sequencing data of a study of regulatory T cells in long-lasting Graves disease. Study information: With positive TSH receptor antibodies and over 5 years of antithyroid drugs, Graves' disease was considered persistent.

The time point denotes: persistent/refractory GD, antithyroid drugs over 5 years with positive TRAb. RNA from PBMCs was the source of the TCR library. The authors diagnosed Graves' disease using American Thyroid Association guidelines. Construction of the TCR beta libraries employed iRepertoire HTBI primers in conjunction with Arm-PCR of CDR3 regions. TCRdb passed the multiplex PCR reads through MiXCR, listing each CDR3 protein once. Of a few hundred thousand distinct CDR3 sequences listed, 23% are singletons. Trimming removed 6 bases from V and 1 base from J, with 10 bases in between. CDR1 is SGHDN, CDR2 FVKESK, per germline. This CDR3 comprises 15 residues.

The genes are TRBV14 and TRBJ2-6; D uncertain. The TCR was taken from a woman in her thirties or forties with Graves disease. The sample here was peripheral blood mononuclear cells (PBMCs), taken when the disease was refractory, from a patient treated with antithyroid drugs. The CDR3 reads CASSPLWSGANVLTF. The CDR3 DNA follows: TGTGCCAGCAGTCCGCTTTGGTCTGGGGCCAACGTCCTGACTTTC.